A selection of T cell receptor beta chains follows, all from one sample in a study of blood T cell repertoires in COVID-19. Repertoires were generated with immunoSEQ multiplex PCR, while TCRdb's copy carries only in-frame clones and drops some. The sample consists of roughly 220,000 clones, 70% to 90% of them appearing once. The material sequenced was PBMCs or T cells enriched from blood (not recorded which). The source of these receptors is a woman between 50 and 59 years old with acute COVID-19. CDR3s include the opening cysteine and the closing phenylalanine or tryptophan. The order of the fields is D gene, J gene, clone size, CDR3 length, V gene, CDR3 protein, CDR3 DNA. The D gene is left open where the match is weak. Rows may omit the clone size; those that give it use once, few, many or a size class.

D gene: .; J gene: TRBJ2-7; clone size: .; CDR3 length: 15; V gene: TRBV9; CDR3 protein: CASSALDTSSYEQYF; CDR3 DNA: TGTGCCAGCAGCGCCCTCGACACCAGCTCCTACGAGCAGTACTTC
D gene: TRBD2; J gene: TRBJ2-1; clone size: .; CDR3 length: 14; V gene: TRBV29-1; CDR3 protein: CSVRTSGGRGEQFF; CDR3 DNA: TGCAGCGTAAGGACTAGCGGAGGGAGGGGTGAGCAGTTCTTC
D gene: TRBD1; J gene: TRBJ1-2; clone size: .; CDR3 length: 14; V gene: TRBV11-2; CDR3 protein: CASSPVGTGYGYTF; CDR3 DNA: TGTGCCAGCAGCCCCGTCGGGACAGGCTATGGCTACACCTTC
D gene: TRBD2; J gene: TRBJ2-1; clone size: .; CDR3 length: 19; V gene: TRBV11-2; CDR3 protein: CASRSLLGRLAGANNEQFF; CDR3 DNA: TGTGCCAGCAGGTCCTTGTTGGGACGACTAGCGGGGGCAAACAATGAGCAGTTCTTC
D gene: .; J gene: TRBJ2-5; clone size: .; CDR3 length: 15; V gene: TRBV4-2; CDR3 protein: CASSQESGLEETQYF; CDR3 DNA: TGTGCCAGCAGCCAAGAATCGGGATTAGAAGAGACCCAGTACTTC
D gene: .; J gene: TRBJ1-1; clone size: .; CDR3 length: 15; V gene: TRBV18; CDR3 protein: CASSPPTTMNTEAFF; CDR3 DNA: TGTGCCAGCTCACCACCGACGACTATGAACACTGAAGCTTTCTTT
D gene: TRBD1; J gene: TRBJ2-4; clone size: .; CDR3 length: 17; V gene: TRBV7-3; CDR3 protein: CASSLSGTGGSKNIQYF; CDR3 DNA: TGTGCCAGCAGCTTAAGTGGGACAGGGGGATCCAAAAACATTCAGTACTTC
D gene: TRBD1; J gene: TRBJ2-3; clone size: .; CDR3 length: 19; V gene: TRBV19; CDR3 protein: CASSIPGGRDRGSADTQYF; CDR3 DNA: TGTGCCAGTAGTATCCCCGGCGGTCGAGACAGGGGAAGCGCAGATACGCAGTATTTT
D gene: TRBD2; J gene: TRBJ2-7; clone size: .; CDR3 length: 13; V gene: TRBV28; CDR3 protein: CASHSGSDYEQYF; CDR3 DNA: TGTGCCAGTCATAGCGGGAGCGATTACGAGCAGTACTTC
D gene: .; J gene: TRBJ1-1; clone size: .; CDR3 length: 12; V gene: TRBV12-3/TRBV12-4; CDR3 protein: CASSLSGTLTFF; CDR3 DNA: TGTGCCAGCAGTTTATCTGGGACACTGACTTTCTTT
D gene: TRBD2; J gene: TRBJ2-1; clone size: once; CDR3 length: 16; V gene: TRBV9; CDR3 protein: CASSVGSAGEVNEQFF; CDR3 DNA: TGTGCCAGCAGCGTAGGTTCTGCGGGAGAGGTCAATGAGCAGTTCTTC
D gene: .; J gene: TRBJ2-3; clone size: .; CDR3 length: 12; V gene: TRBV7-9; CDR3 protein: CASTPSTDTQYF; CDR3 DNA: TGTGCCAGTACTCCTAGCACAGATACGCAGTATTTT
D gene: .; J gene: TRBJ1-6; clone size: .; CDR3 length: 13; V gene: TRBV12-3/TRBV12-4; CDR3 protein: CASSFMRNSPLHF; CDR3 DNA: TGTGCCAGCAGTTTTATGAGAAATTCACCCCTCCACTTT
D gene: .; J gene: TRBJ1-2; clone size: .; CDR3 length: 15; V gene: TRBV28; CDR3 protein: CASSLDSRAYYGYTF; CDR3 DNA: TGTGCCAGCAGTTTGGATTCGAGGGCCTACTATGGCTACACCTTC
D gene: .; J gene: TRBJ1-2; clone size: .; CDR3 length: 12; V gene: TRBV7-2; CDR3 protein: CASLRDNYGYTF; CDR3 DNA: TGTGCCAGCTTGCGGGACAACTATGGCTACACCTTC
D gene: TRBD1; J gene: TRBJ1-1; clone size: .; CDR3 length: 21; V gene: TRBV6-2/TRBV6-3; CDR3 protein: CASSYPRGQGTSLPMNTEAFF; CDR3 DNA: TGTGCCAGCAGTTACCCGAGGGGACAGGGTACTTCCCTACCTATGAACACTGAAGCTTTCTTT
D gene: .; J gene: TRBJ2-5; clone size: .; CDR3 length: 12; V gene: TRBV30; CDR3 protein: CAWSGPRETQYF; CDR3 DNA: TGTGCCTGGAGTGGGCCGCGGGAGACCCAGTACTTC
D gene: TRBD1; J gene: TRBJ2-7; clone size: .; CDR3 length: 13; V gene: TRBV2; CDR3 protein: CASRAGQGNPQYF; CDR3 DNA: TGTGCCAGCAGGGCGGGACAGGGTAACCCCCAGTACTTC
D gene: TRBD1; J gene: TRBJ1-6; clone size: once; CDR3 length: 16; V gene: TRBV4-2; CDR3 protein: CASSGRGQGVVSPLHF; CDR3 DNA: TGTGCCAGCAGCGGGCGGGGACAGGGGGTGGTGTCACCCCTCCACTTT
D gene: .; J gene: TRBJ1-4; clone size: .; CDR3 length: 15; V gene: TRBV19; CDR3 protein: CASRNSGVGNEKLFF; CDR3 DNA: TGTGCCAGTAGGAATTCGGGAGTGGGGAATGAAAAACTGTTTTTT
D gene: .; J gene: TRBJ1-2; clone size: .; CDR3 length: 13; V gene: TRBV12-3/TRBV12-4; CDR3 protein: CASSLPGDYGYTF; CDR3 DNA: TGTGCCAGCAGTTTACCAGGGGACTATGGCTACACCTTC
D gene: .; J gene: TRBJ1-2; clone size: .; CDR3 length: 17; V gene: TRBV27; CDR3 protein: CASSLRWAVQANYGYTF; CDR3 DNA: TGTGCCAGCAGTTTAAGGTGGGCAGTTCAAGCTAACTATGGCTACACCTTC
D gene: TRBD2; J gene: TRBJ2-1; clone size: .; CDR3 length: 15; V gene: TRBV3-1/TRBV3-2; CDR3 protein: CASSHGTSLVHEQFF; CDR3 DNA: TGTGCCAGCAGCCACGGGACTAGCTTAGTCCATGAGCAGTTCTTC
D gene: TRBD1; J gene: TRBJ1-5; clone size: few; CDR3 length: 14; V gene: TRBV7-2; CDR3 protein: CASSSDRLGQPQHF; CDR3 DNA: TGTGCCAGCAGCTCGGACAGGTTGGGGCAGCCCCAGCATTTT
D gene: .; J gene: TRBJ2-3; clone size: .; CDR3 length: 16; V gene: TRBV10-3; CDR3 protein: CAISEGLTGVGDTQYF; CDR3 DNA: TGTGCCATCAGTGAAGGCTTGACGGGAGTGGGAGATACGCAGTATTTT
D gene: TRBD1; J gene: TRBJ1-1; clone size: .; CDR3 length: 15; V gene: TRBV6-2/TRBV6-3; CDR3 protein: CASSWGTGGNTEAFF; CDR3 DNA: TGTGCCAGCAGTTGGGGGACAGGGGGGAACACTGAAGCTTTCTTT
D gene: .; J gene: TRBJ2-2; clone size: .; CDR3 length: 18; V gene: TRBV4-3; CDR3 protein: CASSQDLAKRLDTGELFF; CDR3 DNA: TGCGCCAGCAGCCAAGATCTTGCCAAACGGTTAGACACCGGGGAGCTGTTTTTT
D gene: TRBD2; J gene: TRBJ2-4; clone size: .; CDR3 length: 17; V gene: TRBV7-2; CDR3 protein: CASSSRGLAGAKNIQYF; CDR3 DNA: TGTGCCAGCAGCTCAAGGGGACTAGCGGGAGCCAAAAACATTCAGTACTTC
D gene: .; J gene: TRBJ1-2; clone size: .; CDR3 length: 13; V gene: TRBV27; CDR3 protein: CASSFWAGDGYTF; CDR3 DNA: TGTGCCAGCAGTTTTTGGGCAGGGGATGGCTACACCTTC
D gene: TRBD2; J gene: TRBJ2-5; clone size: .; CDR3 length: 22; V gene: TRBV6-8; CDR3 protein: CARGPAGGGGGPRTTYQETQYF; CDR3 DNA: TGTGCCCGCGGGCCCGCGGGGGGGGGAGGCGGGCCACGTACCACGTACCAAGAGACCCAGTACTTC
D gene: .; J gene: TRBJ2-3; clone size: once; CDR3 length: 14; V gene: TRBV11-1; CDR3 protein: CASTSLRFPDTQYF; CDR3 DNA: TGTGCCAGCACCTCGCTCAGGTTCCCAGATACGCAGTATTTT
D gene: .; J gene: TRBJ1-5; clone size: .; CDR3 length: 15; V gene: TRBV19; CDR3 protein: CASSIEPYRVEPQHF; CDR3 DNA: TGTGCCAGTAGTATTGAACCCTACAGGGTGGAGCCCCAGCATTTT
D gene: .; J gene: TRBJ2-5; clone size: .; CDR3 length: 12; V gene: TRBV28; CDR3 protein: CASSLEGVPQYF; CDR3 DNA: TGTGCCAGCAGTTTAGAAGGGGTTCCCCAGTACTTC
D gene: .; J gene: TRBJ2-5; clone size: .; CDR3 length: 13; V gene: TRBV6-2/TRBV6-3; CDR3 protein: CASSYETQETQYF; CDR3 DNA: TGTGCCAGCAGTTATGAGACACAAGAGACCCAGTACTTC
D gene: TRBD1; J gene: TRBJ1-5; clone size: .; CDR3 length: 17; V gene: TRBV7-2; CDR3 protein: CASSLWVRTGSNQPQHF; CDR3 DNA: TGTGCCAGCAGCTTATGGGTGAGGACAGGAAGCAATCAGCCCCAGCATTTT
D gene: TRBD2; J gene: TRBJ2-1; clone size: .; CDR3 length: 15; V gene: TRBV19; CDR3 protein: CASSRGTSGNNEQFF; CDR3 DNA: TGTGCCAGTAGTAGAGGGACTAGCGGAAACAATGAGCAGTTCTTC
D gene: TRBD2; J gene: TRBJ2-1; clone size: .; CDR3 length: 16; V gene: TRBV4-1; CDR3 protein: CASSQRTSGTYNEQFF; CDR3 DNA: TGCGCCAGCAGCCAAAGGACTAGCGGGACCTACAATGAGCAGTTCTTC
D gene: .; J gene: TRBJ2-7; clone size: .; CDR3 length: 15; V gene: TRBV7-9; CDR3 protein: CASSLGSGLSYEQYF; CDR3 DNA: TGTGCCAGCAGCTTAGGGAGCGGACTCTCCTACGAGCAGTACTTC
D gene: .; J gene: TRBJ2-2; clone size: .; CDR3 length: 15; V gene: TRBV27; CDR3 protein: CASSLSWEEIGELFF; CDR3 DNA: TGTGCCAGCAGTTTATCCTGGGAGGAAATCGGGGAGCTGTTTTTT
D gene: TRBD1; J gene: TRBJ2-2; clone size: .; CDR3 length: 14; V gene: TRBV10-3; CDR3 protein: CAHTSGQGSGELFF; CDR3 DNA: TGTGCCCATACCTCGGGACAGGGGTCCGGGGAGCTGTTTTTT
D gene: .; J gene: TRBJ1-1; clone size: .; CDR3 length: 14; V gene: TRBV7-9; CDR3 protein: CASNSRGVNTEAFF; CDR3 DNA: TGTGCCAGCAACTCACGAGGAGTGAACACTGAAGCTTTCTTT
D gene: .; J gene: TRBJ1-6; clone size: .; CDR3 length: 12; V gene: TRBV7-9; CDR3 protein: CASSQQGTPLHF; CDR3 DNA: TGTGCCAGCAGCCAACAGGGAACACCCCTCCACTTT
D gene: TRBD1; J gene: TRBJ1-4; clone size: .; CDR3 length: 15; V gene: TRBV9; CDR3 protein: CASSPGQGAGEKLFF; CDR3 DNA: TGTGCCAGCAGCCCAGGACAGGGGGCAGGGGAAAAACTGTTTTTT
D gene: TRBD2; J gene: TRBJ2-1; clone size: .; CDR3 length: 18; V gene: TRBV19; CDR3 protein: CASSPLGLAGAPYNEQFF; CDR3 DNA: TGTGCCAGTAGTCCTCTAGGACTAGCGGGAGCACCTTACAATGAGCAGTTCTTC
D gene: TRBD2; J gene: TRBJ2-7; clone size: .; CDR3 length: 17; V gene: TRBV19; CDR3 protein: CASSLSGLAGGPYEQYF; CDR3 DNA: TGTGCCAGTAGTCTATCGGGACTAGCGGGAGGGCCCTACGAGCAGTACTTC
D gene: TRBD1; J gene: TRBJ2-7; clone size: .; CDR3 length: 16; V gene: TRBV27; CDR3 protein: CASSQQFGTGFYEQYF; CDR3 DNA: TGTGCCAGCAGCCAACAATTTGGGACAGGGTTCTACGAGCAGTACTTC
D gene: .; J gene: TRBJ1-2; clone size: .; CDR3 length: 15; V gene: TRBV27; CDR3 protein: CASSSRTASNYGYTF; CDR3 DNA: TGTGCCAGCAGTTCCCGGACAGCCTCCAACTATGGCTACACCTTC
D gene: TRBD1; J gene: TRBJ2-7; clone size: .; CDR3 length: 17; V gene: TRBV23-1; CDR3 protein: CASSPGAGGGNTYEQYF; CDR3 DNA: TGCGCCAGCAGTCCAGGGGCAGGGGGCGGTAATACCTACGAGCAGTACTTC